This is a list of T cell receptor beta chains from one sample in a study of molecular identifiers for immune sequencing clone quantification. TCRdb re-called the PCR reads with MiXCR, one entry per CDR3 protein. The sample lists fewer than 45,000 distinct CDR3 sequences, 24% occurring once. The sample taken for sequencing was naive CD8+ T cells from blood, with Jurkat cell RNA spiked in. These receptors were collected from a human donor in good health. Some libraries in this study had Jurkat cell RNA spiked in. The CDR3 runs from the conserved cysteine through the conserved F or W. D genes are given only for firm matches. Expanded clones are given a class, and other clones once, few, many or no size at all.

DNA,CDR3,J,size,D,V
TGTGCCAGCGGGGTTCAAGCTTTCTTT,CASGVQAFF,TRBJ1-1,many,.,TRBV7-9
TGTGCCAGTGACGGACAGGGAAGCGGGGAGCTGTTTTTT,CASDGQGSGELFF,TRBJ2-2,.,TRBD1,TRBV19
TGTGCCAGCAGCACAGAGGACATTCAGTACTTC,CASSTEDIQYF,TRBJ2-4,many,.,TRBV7-2
TGTGCCAGTAAATCTGGGACCCGTAGCAATCAGCCCCAGCATTTT,CASKSGTRSNQPQHF,TRBJ1-5,many,.,TRBV19
TGTGCCAGCAGTTTATCTAGCGGCCTTTACACAGATACGCAGTATTTT,CASSLSSGLYTDTQYF,TRBJ2-3,many,.,TRBV27
TGTGCCAGCAGCTTAGCAGGGGGAGTCTACGAGCAGTACTTC,CASSLAGGVYEQYF,TRBJ2-7,many,TRBD1,TRBV11-2
TGTGCCAGCAGCCAGGCGCCGGGCGGGGCTACCTACGAGCAGTACTTC,CASSQAPGGATYEQYF,TRBJ2-7,many,.,TRBV5-5
TGTGCCAGTAGTATGGTAGAGACAGATACGCAGTACTTT,CASSMVETDTQYF,TRBJ2-3,.,.,TRBV19
TGTGCCAGCAGCTTAGACAGGGAGTCCCCCTTTGTCGGGCAGTACTTC,CASSLDRESPFVGQYF,TRBJ2-7,.,.,TRBV7-9
TGTACCAGCAGCGTAAATAGCAATCAGCCCCAGCATTTT,CTSSVNSNQPQHF,TRBJ1-5,.,.,TRBV9
TGTGCCAGCAGCTTTCCCGGCAGGAGCAAATACAATGAGCAGTTCTTC,CASSFPGRSKYNEQFF,TRBJ2-1,many,.,TRBV5-6
TGTGCCAGCAGCTTAGCGCTGGCAGGGAAAGAGACCCAGTACTTC,CASSLALAGKETQYF,TRBJ2-5,many,.,TRBV7-2
TGCGCCAGCAGCCAACACAGCCCCCTTACTACTAATGAAAAACTGTTTTTT,CASSQHSPLTTNEKLFF,TRBJ1-4,many,.,TRBV4-3
TGTGCCCGCAGTTGGGCCTGGGATGGGACTAGCACAGATACGCAGTATTTT,CARSWAWDGTSTDTQYF,TRBJ2-3,.,.,TRBV12-3/TRBV12-4
TGCGCCAGCAGCCAAGACAGGGTGGCCACTGAAGCTTTCTTT,CASSQDRVATEAFF,TRBJ1-1,many,.,TRBV4-3
TGTGCCAGCAGCTTCCCCGGCGCAGGTGTTAGCAATCAGCTCCAGCATTTT,CASSFPGAGVSNQLQHF,TRBJ1-5,few,.,TRBV28
TGTGCCAGCAGCGGAAGACTAGATACGCAGTATTTT,CASSGRLDTQYF,TRBJ2-3,few,.,TRBV5-6